This T cell receptor beta chain emerged from a study of early T cells in non-severe SARS-CoV-2 infection. Notes on the study in general: There was a bias toward anti-spike CD8 responses in VDJdb matching, which missed private and CD4 specificities.

This CDR3 has 16 amino acids. V trimming: 1 base; J trimming: 4 bases; junction bases outside the gene matches: 8. Germline assignment: CDR1 MGHRA and CDR2 YSYEKL. TCRdb used MiXCR to reprocess the 5' RACE reads, holding one entry per CDR3 protein. This sample has roughly 75,000 distinct CDR3 sequences, with over 9% found just once. This clonotype was counted between two and nine times. No antigen is known for it. The chain is built from TRBV4-1 and TRBJ2-7; 9 bases are shared with TRBD2. Sequencing was carried out using whole blood. This sequence was found in an adult who was a healthcare worker with PCR-confirmed SARS-CoV-2 infection or an uninfected control (not recorded which). The CDR3 sequence is CASSQGTGTSKYEQYF. CDR3 bases: TGCGCCAGCAGCCAAGGTACCGGGACTAGCAAATACGAGCAGTACTTC.